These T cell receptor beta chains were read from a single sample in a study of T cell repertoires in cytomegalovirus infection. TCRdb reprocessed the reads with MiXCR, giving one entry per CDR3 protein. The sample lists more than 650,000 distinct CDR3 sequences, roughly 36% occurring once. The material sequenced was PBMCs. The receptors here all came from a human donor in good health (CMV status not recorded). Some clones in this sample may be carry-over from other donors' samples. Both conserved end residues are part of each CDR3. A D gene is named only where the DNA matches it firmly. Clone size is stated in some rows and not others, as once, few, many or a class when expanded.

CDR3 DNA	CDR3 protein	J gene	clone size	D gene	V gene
TGTGCCAGCAGGGCGTCTAGCGGGGGACTGACTCCCTACAATGAGCAGTTCTTC	CASRASSGGLTPYNEQFF	TRBJ2-1	NA	TRBD2	TRBV11-2
TGCGCCAGCAGCCAAGATGGAGGGCAACAAAGGCCCCAGCATTTT	CASSQDGGQQRPQHF	TRBJ1-5	few	NA	TRBV4-1
TGTGCCAGCAGCCAAGGACGGAACGCTGAAGCTTTCTTT	CASSQGRNAEAFF	TRBJ1-1	many	NA	TRBV7-6
TGTGCCAGCAGCGACAGCGGAGCGCCCTCGGGAGCTTTCTTT	CASSDSGAPSGAFF	TRBJ1-1	few	NA	TRBV7-4
TGTGCCAGCAGTCGGGGGGGACAGGGGGAGTTCTACGAGCAGTACTTC	CASSRGGQGEFYEQYF	TRBJ2-7	NA	TRBD1	TRBV27
TGCAGCGTCCCCTGGGGAGACACTGAAGCTTTCTTT	CSVPWGDTEAFF	TRBJ1-1	NA	NA	TRBV29-1
TGTGCCAGCAGCGTTGATAGCGGGGGGTCGTATGAGCAGTGCTTC	CASSVDSGGSYEQCF	TRBJ2-1	NA	TRBD2	TRBV6-4
TGTGCCAGCAGCTCGGCCATAGGACAGGGGGCCTACGAGCAGTACTTC	CASSSAIGQGAYEQYF	TRBJ2-7	few	TRBD1	TRBV5-6
TGTGCCAGCAGCCCTATTGGGACAGTTAATCAGCCCCAGCATTTT	CASSPIGTVNQPQHF	TRBJ1-5	NA	TRBD1	TRBV28
TGCAGTGCTAGATCGACATCCAATCAGCCCCAGCATTTT	CSARSTSNQPQHF	TRBJ1-5	few	NA	TRBV20-1
TGTGCCAGCATTCGATATGATAACAATTATCATTTCTTC	CASIRYDNNYHFF	TRBJ2-1	once	NA	TRBV28
TGTGCCAGTAGTATAGCCGATAGCCCCGCTGTCGAGCAGTACTTC	CASSIADSPAVEQYF	TRBJ2-7	many	NA	TRBV19
TGTGCCAGCAGTCGGCCCTGGGGGAGTTCACCCCTCCACTTT	CASSRPWGSSPLHF	TRBJ1-6	NA	NA	TRBV2
TGTGCCAGCACCGAGAGTCCCCTGATTTACGAGCAGTACTTC	CASTESPLIYEQYF	TRBJ2-7	NA	NA	TRBV6-1
TGTGCCAGCAGCGTCCGGGAGAGTTTGAACACTGAAGCTTTCTTT	CASSVRESLNTEAFF	TRBJ1-1	NA	NA	TRBV9
TGTGCCAGCAGCTTGACAGGGGCCATGAACACTGAAGCTTTCTTT	CASSLTGAMNTEAFF	TRBJ1-1	many	TRBD1	TRBV11-2
TGTGCCACCAGGGGGGGGACTAGCCTTGTGGATACGCAGTATTTT	CATRGGTSLVDTQYF	TRBJ2-3	few	TRBD2	TRBV24-1
TGTGCCACCAGTGAGTGGTTGAACTATGGCTACACCTTC	CATSEWLNYGYTF	TRBJ1-2	NA	NA	TRBV24-1
TGCGCCAGCAGCCCCAAGATCCCCAGAGGGCAGCTGTTTTTT	CASSPKIPRGQLFF	TRBJ2-2	few	NA	TRBV4-1
TGTGCCAGCGGAGGTTTCCCACTCTACGAGCAGTACTTC	CASGGFPLYEQYF	TRBJ2-7	many	NA	TRBV7-2
TGCGCCAGCAGCCAAGATTTCAGGGCCCCCGTCACAGATACGCAGTATTTT	CASSQDFRAPVTDTQYF	TRBJ2-3	NA	NA	TRBV4-1
TGTGCCAGCAGAGAAGACCCAGCTAACTATGGCTACACCTTC	CASREDPANYGYTF	TRBJ1-2	few	NA	TRBV2
TGTGCCAGCAGTCCCCTGGACAGAGGCAATCAGCCCCAGCATTTT	CASSPLDRGNQPQHF	TRBJ1-5	many	NA	TRBV28
TGTGCCAGCAGTTCCTTTATAGCGGGGGCGGGGAATGAGCAGTTCTTC	CASSSFIAGAGNEQFF	TRBJ2-1	NA	TRBD2	TRBV12-3/TRBV12-4
TGTGCCAGCAGCTTAGCGCTAAGAGGGTTCACCGGGGAGCTGTTTTTT	CASSLALRGFTGELFF	TRBJ2-2	many	NA	TRBV7-2
TGTGCCAGCAGCTTAGTAACTAGCGGGAGAAGCGAGACCCAGTACTTC	CASSLVTSGRSETQYF	TRBJ2-5	NA	TRBD2	TRBV7-6
TGTGCCAGCAGTTTTCACGGGAGTGAGCAGTTCTTC	CASSFHGSEQFF	TRBJ2-1	NA	NA	TRBV12-3/TRBV12-4
TGTGCCAGCAGTCTCGGTTATAGGGTATGGGGGGCCACTGAAGCTTTCTTT	CASSLGYRVWGATEAFF	TRBJ1-1	few	NA	TRBV12-3/TRBV12-4
TGTGCCAGCAGCTTAGGTGGGGCGGCAAGGGGCAATCAGCCCCAGCATTTT	CASSLGGAARGNQPQHF	TRBJ1-5	few	NA	TRBV7-8
TGTGCCAGCAGATCCGGGACAGGGAATCAGCCCCAGCATTTT	CASRSGTGNQPQHF	TRBJ1-5	NA	TRBD1	TRBV28
TGTGCCAGCAGTTACGTACAGCAAAGGAACACTGAAGCTTTCTTT	CASSYVQQRNTEAFF	TRBJ1-1	NA	NA	TRBV6-5
TGTGCCAGCCTGACAGGGGTGAAGAATGAGCAGTTCTTC	CASLTGVKNEQFF	TRBJ2-1	NA	TRBD1	TRBV6-1
TGTGCCAGCAGTTTAGAACAGGGGGCTGCAACTAATGAAAAACTGTTTTTT	CASSLEQGAATNEKLFF	TRBJ1-4	NA	TRBD1	TRBV12-3/TRBV12-4
TGTGCCAGTAACCCCGGGCTAGCGCAAGAGACCCAGTACTTC	CASNPGLAQETQYF	TRBJ2-5	NA	NA	TRBV19
TGTGCCAGCACCCGGGGAGGGCGTGGAAACGAGCAGTACTTC	CASTRGGRGNEQYF	TRBJ2-7	NA	TRBD2	TRBV6-6
TGTGCCACCACGAATTGGTCCTACGAGCAGTACTTC	CATTNWSYEQYF	TRBJ2-7	many	NA	TRBV28
TGTGCCAGCAGCAATTTGGGATCGGGAGATACGCAGTATTTT	CASSNLGSGDTQYF	TRBJ2-3	NA	NA	TRBV7-8
TGTGCCAGTAGTCTTTGGACAGAAAACATTCAGTACTTC	CASSLWTENIQYF	TRBJ2-4	NA	NA	TRBV19
TGTGCCAGCAGCCCCGGAGACCAAGAGACCCAGTACTTC	CASSPGDQETQYF	TRBJ2-5	few	NA	TRBV4-2
TGTGCCAGCAGCCAAGGGACTAGCGGAGACCAAGAGACCCAGTACTTC	CASSQGTSGDQETQYF	TRBJ2-5	NA	TRBD2	TRBV4-2
TGTGCCAGCAGTTGGACGGCTAGCACAGATACGCAGTATTTT	CASSWTASTDTQYF	TRBJ2-3	NA	NA	TRBV12-3/TRBV12-4